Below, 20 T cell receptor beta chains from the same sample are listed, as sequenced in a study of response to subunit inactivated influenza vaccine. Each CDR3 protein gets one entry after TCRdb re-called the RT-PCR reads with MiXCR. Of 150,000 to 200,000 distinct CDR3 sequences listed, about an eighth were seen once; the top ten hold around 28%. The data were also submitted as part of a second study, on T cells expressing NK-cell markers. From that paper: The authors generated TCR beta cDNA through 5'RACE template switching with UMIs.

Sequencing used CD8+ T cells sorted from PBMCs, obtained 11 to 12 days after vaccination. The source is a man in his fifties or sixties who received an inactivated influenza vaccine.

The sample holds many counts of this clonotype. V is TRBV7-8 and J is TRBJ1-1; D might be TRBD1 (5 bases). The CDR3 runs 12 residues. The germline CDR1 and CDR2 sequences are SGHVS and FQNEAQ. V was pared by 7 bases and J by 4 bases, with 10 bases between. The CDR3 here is CASTIGATEAFF. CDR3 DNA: TGTGCCAGCACCATCGGGGCCACTGAAGCTTTCTTT.

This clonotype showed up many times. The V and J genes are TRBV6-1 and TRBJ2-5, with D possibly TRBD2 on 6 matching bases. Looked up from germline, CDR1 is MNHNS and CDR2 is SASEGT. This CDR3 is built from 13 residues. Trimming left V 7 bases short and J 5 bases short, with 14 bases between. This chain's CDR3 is CASTPGVSETQYF. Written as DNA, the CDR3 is TGTGCCAGCACCCCGGGAGTATCGGAGACCCAGTACTTC.

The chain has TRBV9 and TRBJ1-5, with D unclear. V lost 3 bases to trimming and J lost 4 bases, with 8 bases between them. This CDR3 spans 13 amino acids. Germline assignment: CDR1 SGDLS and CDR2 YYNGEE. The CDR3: CASSGDTNQPQHF. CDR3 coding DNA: TGTGCCAGCAGCGGAGACACGAATCAGCCCCAGCATTTT.

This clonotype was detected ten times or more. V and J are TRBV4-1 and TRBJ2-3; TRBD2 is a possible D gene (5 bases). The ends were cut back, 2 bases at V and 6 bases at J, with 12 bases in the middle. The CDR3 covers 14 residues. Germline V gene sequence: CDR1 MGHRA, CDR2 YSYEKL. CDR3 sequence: CASSQTTGWDTQYF. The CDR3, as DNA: TGCGCCAGCAGCCAAACCACGGGGTGGGATACGCAGTATTTT.

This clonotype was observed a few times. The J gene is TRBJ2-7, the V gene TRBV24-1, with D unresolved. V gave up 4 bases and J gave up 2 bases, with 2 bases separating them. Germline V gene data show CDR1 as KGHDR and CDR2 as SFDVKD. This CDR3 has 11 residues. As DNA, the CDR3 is TGTGCCACCAGTGACACCTACGAGCAGTACTTC. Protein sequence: CATSDTYEQYF.

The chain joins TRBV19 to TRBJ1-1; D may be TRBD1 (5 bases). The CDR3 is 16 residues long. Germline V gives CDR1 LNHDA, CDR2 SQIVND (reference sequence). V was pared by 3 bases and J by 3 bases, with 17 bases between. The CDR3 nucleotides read TGTGCCAGTAGTATGAGGCCGACGTGGGGGGACACTGAAGCTTTCTTT. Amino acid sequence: CASSMRPTWGDTEAFF.

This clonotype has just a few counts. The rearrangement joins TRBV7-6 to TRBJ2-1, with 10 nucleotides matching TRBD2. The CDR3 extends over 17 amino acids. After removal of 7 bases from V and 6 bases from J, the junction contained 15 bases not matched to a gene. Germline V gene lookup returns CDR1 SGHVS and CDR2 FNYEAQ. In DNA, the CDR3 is TGTGCCAGCAATCAGGCACCTCTAGCGGGAGCTCTCAATGAGCAGTTCTTC. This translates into CASNQAPLAGALNEQFF.

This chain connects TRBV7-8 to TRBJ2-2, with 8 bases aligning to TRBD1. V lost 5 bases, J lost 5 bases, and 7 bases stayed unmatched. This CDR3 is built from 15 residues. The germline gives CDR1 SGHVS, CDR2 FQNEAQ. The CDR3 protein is CASSQGASGTGELFF. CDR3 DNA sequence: TGTGCCAGCAGCCAGGGGGCAAGTGGGACCGGGGAGCTGTTTTTT.

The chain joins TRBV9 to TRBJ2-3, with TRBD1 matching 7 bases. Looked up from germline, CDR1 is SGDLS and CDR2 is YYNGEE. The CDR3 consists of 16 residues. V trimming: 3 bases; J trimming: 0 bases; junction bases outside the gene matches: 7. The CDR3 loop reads CASSEQGLTSTDTQYF. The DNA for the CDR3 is TGTGCCAGCAGCGAACAGGGGTTAACTAGCACAGATACGCAGTATTTT.

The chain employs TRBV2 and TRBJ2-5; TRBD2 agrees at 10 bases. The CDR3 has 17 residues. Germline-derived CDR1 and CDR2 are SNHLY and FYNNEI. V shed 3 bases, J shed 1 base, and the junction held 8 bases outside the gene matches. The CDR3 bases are TGTGCCAGCAGTGATCCCCGGACTAGCGGTTCCCAAGAGACCCAGTACTTC. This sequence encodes CASSDPRTSGSQETQYF.

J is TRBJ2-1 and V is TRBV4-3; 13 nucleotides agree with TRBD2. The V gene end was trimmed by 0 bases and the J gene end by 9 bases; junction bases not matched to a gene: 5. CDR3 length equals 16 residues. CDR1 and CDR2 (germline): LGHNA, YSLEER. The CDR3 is CASSQDGGLAGSEQFF. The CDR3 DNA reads TGCGCCAGCAGCCAAGATGGGGGACTAGCGGGATCTGAGCAGTTCTTC.

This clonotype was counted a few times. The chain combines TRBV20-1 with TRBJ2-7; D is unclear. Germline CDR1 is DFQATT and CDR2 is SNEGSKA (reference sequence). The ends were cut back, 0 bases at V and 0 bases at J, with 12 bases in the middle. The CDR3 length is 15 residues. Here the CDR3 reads CSARDHLGVSYEQYF. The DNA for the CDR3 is TGCAGTGCTAGAGATCATCTCGGAGTCTCCTACGAGCAGTACTTC.

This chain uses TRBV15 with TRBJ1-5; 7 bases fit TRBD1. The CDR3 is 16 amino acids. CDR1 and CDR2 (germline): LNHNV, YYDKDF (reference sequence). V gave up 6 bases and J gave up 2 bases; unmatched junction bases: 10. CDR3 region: CATRAEGDRGNQPQHF. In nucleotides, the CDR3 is TGTGCCACCAGGGCGGAGGGCGACAGGGGCAATCAGCCCCAGCATTTT.

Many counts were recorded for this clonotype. The CDR3, as DNA: TGTGCCAGCAGCCCCACCCGGGGGGAGACAGATACGCAGTATTTT. As protein: CASSPTRGETDTQYF. The chain employs TRBV11-2 and TRBJ2-3; 7 positions agree with TRBD2. J gave up 3 bases and V 5 bases, and 8 bases lay outside the gene matches. The CDR3 extends over 15 amino acids. Per germline, CDR1 SGHAT and CDR2 FQNNGV.

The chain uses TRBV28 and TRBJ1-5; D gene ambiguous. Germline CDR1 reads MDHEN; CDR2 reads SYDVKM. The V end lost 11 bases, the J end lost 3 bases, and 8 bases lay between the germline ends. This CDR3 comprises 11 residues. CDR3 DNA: TGTGCCGTCGGGCTCAATCAGCCCCAGCATTTT. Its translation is CAVGLNQPQHF.

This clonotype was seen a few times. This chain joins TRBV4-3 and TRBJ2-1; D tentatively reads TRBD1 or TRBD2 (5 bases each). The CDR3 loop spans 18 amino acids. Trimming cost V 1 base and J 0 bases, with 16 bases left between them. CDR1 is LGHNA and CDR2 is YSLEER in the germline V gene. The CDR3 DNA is TGCGCCAGCAGCCAAGTAGAACTAGGGGCGAGCTCCTACAATGAGCAGTTCTTC. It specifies CASSQVELGASSYNEQFF.

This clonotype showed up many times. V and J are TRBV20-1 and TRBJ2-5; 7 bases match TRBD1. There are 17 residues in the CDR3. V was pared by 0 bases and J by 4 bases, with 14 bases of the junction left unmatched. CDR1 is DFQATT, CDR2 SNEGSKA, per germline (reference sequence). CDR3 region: CSARDPLSGGLGETQYF. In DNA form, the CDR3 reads TGCAGTGCTAGAGATCCTCTGTCAGGGGGTTTGGGAGAGACCCAGTACTTC.

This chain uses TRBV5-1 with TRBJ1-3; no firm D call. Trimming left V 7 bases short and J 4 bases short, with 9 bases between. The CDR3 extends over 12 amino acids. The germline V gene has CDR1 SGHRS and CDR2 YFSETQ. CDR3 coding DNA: TGCGCCAGCCAGTTTCGGGGAAACACCATATATTTT. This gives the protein CASQFRGNTIYF.

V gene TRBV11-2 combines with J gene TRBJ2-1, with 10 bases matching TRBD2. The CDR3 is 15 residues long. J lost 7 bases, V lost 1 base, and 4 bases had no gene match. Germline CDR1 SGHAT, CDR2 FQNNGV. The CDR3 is CASSLGAGGPNEQFF. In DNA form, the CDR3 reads TGTGCCAGCAGCTTAGGAGCGGGGGGGCCAAATGAGCAGTTCTTC.

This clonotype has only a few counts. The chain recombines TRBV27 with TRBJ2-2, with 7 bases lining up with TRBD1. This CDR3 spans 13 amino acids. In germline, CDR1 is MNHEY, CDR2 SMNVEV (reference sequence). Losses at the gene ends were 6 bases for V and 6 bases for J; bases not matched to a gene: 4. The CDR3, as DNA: TGTGCCAGCAGCTGGGGACAGTCCGGGGAGCTGTTTTTT. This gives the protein CASSWGQSGELFF.